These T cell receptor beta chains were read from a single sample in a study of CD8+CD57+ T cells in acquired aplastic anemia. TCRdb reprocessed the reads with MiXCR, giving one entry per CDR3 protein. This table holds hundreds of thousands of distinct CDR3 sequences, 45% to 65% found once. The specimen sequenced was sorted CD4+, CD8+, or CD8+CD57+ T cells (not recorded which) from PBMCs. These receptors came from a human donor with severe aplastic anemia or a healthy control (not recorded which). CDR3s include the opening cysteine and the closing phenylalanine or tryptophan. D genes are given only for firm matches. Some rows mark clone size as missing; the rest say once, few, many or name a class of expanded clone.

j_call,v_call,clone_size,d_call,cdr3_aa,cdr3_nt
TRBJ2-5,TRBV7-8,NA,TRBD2,CASSWGGQETQYF,TGTGCCAGCAGCTGGGGGGGACAAGAGACCCAGTACTTC
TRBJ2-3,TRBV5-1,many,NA,CASSQLKMGAAADTQYF,TGCGCCAGCAGCCAGCTTAAAATGGGAGCGGCGGCAGATACGCAGTATTTT
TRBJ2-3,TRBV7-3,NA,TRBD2,CASSPDSGGTDTQYF,TGTGCCAGCAGCCCAGATAGCGGGGGCACAGATACGCAGTATTTT
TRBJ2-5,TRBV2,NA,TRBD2,CASSLPGTSLQETQYF,TGTGCCAGCTCACTTCCCGGGACTAGCCTTCAAGAGACCCAGTACTTC
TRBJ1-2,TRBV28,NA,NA,CASTGPNNYGYTF,TGTGCCAGCACCGGGCCAAATAACTATGGCTACACCTTC
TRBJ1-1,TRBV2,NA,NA,CASSAEAFF,TGTGCCAGCAGTGCGGAAGCTTTCTTT
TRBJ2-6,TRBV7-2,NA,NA,CASSLDQSSGANVLTF,TGTGCCAGCAGCTTAGACCAGAGCTCTGGGGCCAACGTCCTGACTTTC
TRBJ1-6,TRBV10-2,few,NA,CASSESRASPLHF,TGCGCCAGCAGTGAGTCGAGGGCTTCACCCCTCCACTTT
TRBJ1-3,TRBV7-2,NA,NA,CASSSRGWGSGNTIYF,TGTGCCAGCAGCTCCCGGGGTTGGGGCTCTGGAAACACCATATATTTT
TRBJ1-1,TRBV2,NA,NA,CASSEGYTEAFF,TGTGCCAGCAGTGAGGGGTACACTGAAGCTTTCTTT
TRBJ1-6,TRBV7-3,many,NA,CASSLGSSYNSPLHF,TGTGCCAGCAGCTTAGGTAGCTCCTATAATTCACCCCTCCACTTT
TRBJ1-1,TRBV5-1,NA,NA,CASSLARGGVTEAVF,TGCGCCAGCAGCTTGGCCAGGGGAGGGGTGACTGAAGCTGTCTTT